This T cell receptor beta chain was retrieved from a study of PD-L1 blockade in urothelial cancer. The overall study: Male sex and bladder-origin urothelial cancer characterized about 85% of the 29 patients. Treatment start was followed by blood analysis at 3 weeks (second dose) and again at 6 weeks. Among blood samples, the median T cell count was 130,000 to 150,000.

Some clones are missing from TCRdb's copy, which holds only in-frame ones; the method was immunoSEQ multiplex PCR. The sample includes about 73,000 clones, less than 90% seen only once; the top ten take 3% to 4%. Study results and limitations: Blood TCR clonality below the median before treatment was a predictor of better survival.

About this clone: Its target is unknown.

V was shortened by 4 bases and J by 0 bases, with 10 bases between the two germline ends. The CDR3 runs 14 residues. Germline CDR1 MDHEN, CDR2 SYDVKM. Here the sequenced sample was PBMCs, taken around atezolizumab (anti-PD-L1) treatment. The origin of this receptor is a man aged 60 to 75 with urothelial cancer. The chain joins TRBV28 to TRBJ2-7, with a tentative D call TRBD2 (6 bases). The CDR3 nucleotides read TGTGCCAGCAGTTCTCCCGGGAGCTCCTACGAGCAGTACTTC. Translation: CASSSPGSSYEQYF.